Presented here are 24 T cell receptor beta chains from one specimen sequenced in a study of circulating tumor DNA in untreated peripheral T-cell lymphoma. The assay was immunoSEQ multiplex PCR, and TCRdb's table has in-frame clones only and misses some. The sample consists of 8,000 to 9,000 clones, about 82% of them appearing once. Material for sequencing was tumor tissue. The origin of the receptors is a human donor with peripheral T-cell lymphoma.

V gene TRBV6-8 combines with J gene TRBJ1-1; 7 nucleotides agree with TRBD1. CDR1 MNHGY and CDR2 SAAAGT come from the germline V gene. Trimming removed 1 base from V and 5 bases from J; junction bases left unmatched: 1. This CDR3 comprises 13 residues. CDR3 loop: CASSYWTGTEAFF. In DNA form, the CDR3 reads TGTGCCAGCAGTTACTGGACAGGAACTGAAGCTTTCTTT.

This chain links TRBV23-1 with TRBJ2-7; a possible D gene is TRBD1 (6 bases). TRBV23-1 counts as an open reading frame of uncertain function. The CDR3 is made up of 15 amino acids. V was clipped by 6 bases and J by 4 bases, with 19 bases between them. The CDR3 spells CASSRDPRTDYEQYF. In DNA, the CDR3 is TGCGCCAGCAGCCGAGACCCGAGGACAGATTACGAGCAGTACTTC.

This clone was seen once. This chain connects TRBV27 to TRBJ2-7; 14 bases fit TRBD2. V trimming: 5 bases; J trimming: 4 bases; junction bases outside the gene matches: 4. Per germline, CDR1 MNHEY and CDR2 SMNVEV (reference sequence). CDR3 length: 15 amino acids. CDR3 protein: CASSLGLAGGYEQYF. The CDR3 DNA is TGTGCCAGCAGTCTAGGACTAGCGGGGGGTTACGAGCAGTACTTC.

This clone has just one count. V gene TRBV15 combines with J gene TRBJ1-1, with 9 bases aligning to TRBD1. V shed 5 bases and J 0 bases; nucleotides not matched to a gene: 10. The CDR3 has 17 residues. Germline CDR1 is LNHNV and CDR2 is YYDKDF (reference sequence). CDR3 protein: CATSDWDRALLNTEAFF. Written as DNA, the CDR3 is TGTGCCACCAGCGACTGGGACAGGGCTCTTTTGAACACTGAAGCTTTCTTT.

The J gene is TRBJ2-7, the V gene TRBV6-8; 11 bases line up with TRBD2. V lost 5 bases to trimming and J lost 1 base; unmatched junction nucleotides: 4. The V gene's germline CDR1 is MNHGY and CDR2 SAAAGT. This CDR3 has 15 amino acids. The CDR3 nucleotides read TGTGCCAGCAGTGACACTAGCGGGGGTTCCTACGAGCAGTACTTC. Amino acids: CASSDTSGGSYEQYF.

V usage is TRBV25-1 and J usage is TRBJ1-1, with a weak D call TRBD1 (6 bases). Per the germline V gene, CDR1 is MGHDK and CDR2 is SYGVNS. Between the trimmed V and J ends, which lost 3 bases and 11 bases, there was a span of 16 bases. CDR3 size: 13 residues. Written as DNA, the CDR3 is TGTGCCAGCAGTGAGAGGGGGGGGCACTCGGCTTTCTTT. It translates to CASSERGGHSAFF. The complete variable domain, with remaining parts taken from reference TRBV25-1 and TRBJ1-1, reads EADIYQTPRYLVIGTGKKITLECSQTMGHDKMYWYQQDPGMELHLIHYSYGVNSTEKGDLSSESTVSRIRTEHFPLTLESARPSHTSQYLCASSERGGHSAFFGQGTRLTVV.

V gene TRBV30 combines with J gene TRBJ2-1; 7 bases fit TRBD2. Germline V gene lookup returns CDR1 GTSNPN and CDR2 SVGIG (reference sequence). V dropped 0 bases and J dropped 3; count of bases not matched to a gene: 8. The CDR3 covers 16 residues. This chain's CDR3 is CAWSVPSGPVYNEQFF. CDR3 nucleotides: TGTGCCTGGAGTGTGCCTAGCGGCCCCGTCTACAATGAGCAGTTCTTC.

The chain combines TRBV19 with TRBJ1-5, with TRBD1 matching 10 bases. CDR3 size: 17 residues. Germline V lookup: CDR1 LNHDA, CDR2 SQIVND (reference sequence). V lost 1 base to trimming and J lost 4 bases; unmatched junction nucleotides: 7. The CDR3 DNA reads as TGTGCCAGTAGTATAGCCCGGACAGGGGGTGGTAATCAGCCCCAGCATTTT. Translating it yields CASSIARTGGGNQPQHF.

The chain is built from TRBV14 and TRBJ1-2; 10 bases are a match to TRBD1. The CDR3 extends over 17 amino acids. Per germline, CDR1 SGHDN and CDR2 FVKESK. V shed 4 bases and J 4 bases; nucleotides not matched to a gene: 12. CDR3 region: CASSLFRDRGRIYGYTF. The CDR3, as DNA: TGTGCCAGCAGCCTTTTCCGGGACAGGGGCCGAATCTATGGCTACACCTTC.

The table lists this clone with a few counts. The rearrangement links TRBV6-8 to TRBJ1-2; TRBD1 agrees at 8 bases. This CDR3 region has 14 residues. J gave up 1 base and V 5 bases, and 3 bases lay outside the gene matches. The germline V gene encodes CDR1 MNHGY and CDR2 SAAAGT. CDR3 in amino acids: CASSLDRGNYGYTF. CDR3 nucleotide sequence: TGTGCCAGCAGTCTTGACAGGGGTAACTATGGCTACACCTTC.

This chain links TRBV10-2 with TRBJ2-1, with D perhaps matching TRBD2 (6 bases). The V end was cut by 7 bases, the J end by 10 bases, with 14 bases between. From germline, CDR1 is WSHSY and CDR2 SAAADI. This CDR3 comprises 12 residues. CDR3 in DNA: TGCGCCAGCAAGCCCTCCGGAGGGGAGCAGTTCTTC. It encodes CASKPSGGEQFF.

V is TRBV5-1 and J is TRBJ1-1; perhaps TRBD1 as D (5 bases). The CDR3 sequence is 14 residues long. The germline V and J ends were trimmed by 2 bases and 4 bases, with 12 bases remaining between them. Germline V gene lookup returns CDR1 SGHRS and CDR2 YFSETQ. The CDR3: CASSFGGFFTEAFF. The CDR3 bases are TGCGCCAGCAGCTTTGGGGGGTTTTTCACTGAAGCTTTCTTT.

This chain joins TRBV1 and TRBJ1-1; TRBD1 is the table's D call, not checked against the DNA. TRBV1 is a pseudogene locus. This CDR3 has 15 amino acids. Here the CDR3 DNA reads TGCGCCAGCAGTCAAGATCTAACAGCGAACACTGAAGCTTTCTTT. Translated, it gives CASSQDLTANTEAFF.

The chain has TRBV19 and TRBJ2-4; D remains unclear. This CDR3 contains 14 residues. V was cut by 8 bases and J by 0 bases, with 11 bases left in between. Looked up from germline, CDR1 is LNHDA and CDR2 is SQIVND (reference sequence). CDR3 in amino acids: CASEPKLAKNIQYF. The CDR3 DNA reads TGTGCCAGTGAACCGAAGCTAGCCAAAAACATTCAGTACTTC.

The chain combines TRBV7-6 with TRBJ2-1, with 8 bases lining up with TRBD1. After removal of 5 bases from V and 0 bases from J, the junction contained 6 bases not matched to a gene. CDR3 length equals 16 residues. Germline lookup yields CDR1 SGHVS and CDR2 FNYEAQ. The CDR3 region has the DNA TGTGCCAGCAGCACCTGGACAGGGCGCTCCTACAATGAGCAGTTCTTC. Protein: CASSTWTGRSYNEQFF.

By sample fraction, this clone is large. The chain employs TRBV11-3 and TRBJ2-1, with 9 bases fitting TRBD1. The CDR3 has 15 residues. Germline-derived CDR1 and CDR2 are SGHNT and YENEEA. J lost 7 bases, V lost 5 bases, and 9 bases had no gene match. CDR3 residues: CASSPWTGEGNEQFF. DNA of the CDR3: TGTGCCAGCAGCCCCTGGACAGGGGAGGGAAATGAGCAGTTCTTC.

Details on this clone: The junction and the germline gene differ at one end; a read error may be behind it. The chain links TRBV18 to TRBJ1-6, with a weak D call TRBD1 (5 bases). This CDR3 spans 14 amino acids. Germline CDR1 KGHSH, CDR2 LQKENI. The CDR3 protein is CASSPDRGNSPFHF. The CDR3 nucleotides read TGTGCCAGCTCACCAGACCGGGGGAATTCACCCTTCCACTTT.

Comment on this clone: The junction departs from germline at one end; a sequencing error may be responsible. This chain links TRBV10-2 with TRBJ1-6; possibly TRBD1 for D (5 bases). CDR3 size: 15 residues. Germline V gene sequence: CDR1 WSHSY, CDR2 SAAADI. For the CDR3, the DNA is TGCGCCAGCAGTGAATCGGGACTAGATAATTCACCCCTCCATTTT. As protein: CASSESGLDNSPLHF.

The rearrangement links TRBV19 to TRBJ2-7; D may be TRBD1 (5 bases). The V and J ends lost 5 bases and 0 bases respectively, with 11 bases between them. The germline V gene has CDR1 LNHDA and CDR2 SQIVND (reference sequence). The CDR3 spans 14 residues. The CDR3 region is CASSARQHSYEQYF. The CDR3 DNA reads as TGTGCCAGTAGTGCCCGACAGCACTCCTACGAGCAGTACTTC.

The chain is built from TRBV29-1 and TRBJ1-2; the D gene is possibly TRBD1 (6 bases). Deletions cut 2 bases from V and 3 bases from J, with 10 bases between. The CDR3 totals 13 residues. Germline CDR1 reads SQVTM; CDR2 reads ANQGSEA. CDR3 nucleotide sequence: TGCAGCGTTGAATCGGGGGCTGACTATGGCTACACCTTC. This codes for CSVESGADYGYTF.

The rearrangement uses TRBV7-8 and TRBJ1-5; D gene uncertain. The CDR3 contains 13 residues. CDR1 is SGHVS and CDR2 is FQNEAQ in the germline V gene. Trimming left V 0 bases short and J 3 bases short, with 3 bases between. The CDR3 nucleotides are TGTGCCAGCAGCTTAGCAAACAATCAGCCCCAGCATTTT. It yields the protein CASSLANNQPQHF.

Regarding this clone: One junction end does not reproduce the germline sequence, and a read error may be involved. The rearrangement uses TRBV14 and TRBJ1-2; D possibly corresponds to TRBD1 (5 bases). Germline-derived CDR1 and CDR2 are SGHDN and FVKESK. The CDR3 loop spans 14 amino acids. The CDR3 loop reads CANSSVQGRSGYTF. The DNA of the CDR3 is TGTGCCAACAGCTCCGTTCAGGGTAGAAGTGGCTACACCTTC.

V gene TRBV6-8 combines with J gene TRBJ1-2, with D perhaps matching TRBD1 (5 bases). CDR1 is MNHGY, CDR2 SAAAGT, per germline. The CDR3 consists of 14 residues. V was cut by 2 bases and J by 5 bases, with 12 bases left in between. The CDR3 loop reads CASSYGFRDYGYTF. The CDR3 bases are TGTGCCAGCAGTTACGGTTTCAGGGATTATGGCTACACCTTC.

The chain carries TRBV7-4 and TRBJ2-5; D call uncertain. The CDR3 totals 13 residues. Germline V gives CDR1 SGHVT, CDR2 SQSDAQ. V lost 3 bases and J lost 2, with 7 bases in between. CDR3 region: CASSFLQQETQYF. The CDR3 DNA reads TGTGCCAGCAGCTTTCTGCAACAAGAGACCCAGTACTTC.